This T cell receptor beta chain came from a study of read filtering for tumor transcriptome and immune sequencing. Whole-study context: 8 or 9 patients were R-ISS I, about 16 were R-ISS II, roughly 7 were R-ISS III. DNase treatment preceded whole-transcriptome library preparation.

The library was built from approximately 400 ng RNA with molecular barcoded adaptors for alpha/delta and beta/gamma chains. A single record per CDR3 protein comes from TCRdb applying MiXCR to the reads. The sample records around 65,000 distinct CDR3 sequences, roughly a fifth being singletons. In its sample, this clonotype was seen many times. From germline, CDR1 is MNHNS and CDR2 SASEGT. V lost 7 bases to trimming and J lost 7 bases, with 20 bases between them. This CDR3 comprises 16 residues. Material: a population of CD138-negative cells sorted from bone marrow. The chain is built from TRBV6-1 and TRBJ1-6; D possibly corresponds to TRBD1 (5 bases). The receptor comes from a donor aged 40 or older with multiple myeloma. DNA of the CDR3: TGTGCCAGCACCGACCCAGGGTCATTTTGGAATTCACCCCTCCACTTT. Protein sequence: CASTDPGSFWNSPLHF.